This entry lists 13 T cell receptor beta chains sequenced from one sample in a study of blood T cell repertoires in COVID-19. This table comes from immunoSEQ multiplex PCR, and its TCRdb copy is limited to in-frame clones, with some not included. The sample contains 150,000 to 180,000 clones, about 73% of which appear only once. What was sequenced was peripheral blood. These receptors were taken from a man aged 80 or over with acute or convalescent COVID-19.

J is TRBJ2-7 and V is TRBV10-3, with 11 bases fitting TRBD1. The CDR3 runs to 14 residues. CDR1 ENHRY and CDR2 SYGVKD come from the germline V gene. With V trimmed by 3 bases and J by 10 bases, 8 bases remained unmatched. CDR3 sequence reads: CAISDSDRGRHQYF. The CDR3 DNA reads as TGTGCCATCAGTGATTCGGACAGGGGGCGCCATCAGTACTTC.

The V and J genes are TRBV5-1 and TRBJ2-1, with TRBD2 matching over 8 bases. This CDR3 contains 15 residues. CDR1 and CDR2 (germline): SGHRS, YFSETQ. V trimming: 5 bases; J trimming: 1 base; junction bases outside the gene matches: 5. As DNA, the CDR3 is TGCGCCAGCAGAACAGCGGGGGTTTCCTACAATGAGCAGTTCTTC. Amino acids: CASRTAGVSYNEQFF.

The chain couples TRBV5-1 to TRBJ2-4, with 14 bases aligning to TRBD2. The V and J ends lost 4 bases and 4 bases, in that order; junction bases with no gene match: 4. Germline V CDR1 and CDR2: SGHRS, YFSETQ. The CDR3 sequence is 16 residues long. CDR3 in amino acids: CASSPRTSGGKNIQYF. The CDR3 nucleotides are TGCGCCAGCAGCCCTCGGACTAGCGGGGGGAAAAACATTCAGTACTTC.

This clone was observed once. The J gene is TRBJ2-7, the V gene TRBV7-8; a weak D match, TRBD2 (6 bases). V lost 5 bases and J lost 2, with 13 bases in between. Germline lookup yields CDR1 SGHVS and CDR2 FQNEAQ. CDR3 length: 14 residues. The CDR3 DNA follows: TGTGCCAGCAGCCGGAGTAGCGGAACCTACGAGCAGTACGTC. This translates into CASSRSSGTYEQYV.

The chain has TRBV7-6 and TRBJ1-1, with 9 bases lining up with TRBD1. V dropped 5 bases and J dropped 4; count of bases not matched to a gene: 8. Per the germline V gene, CDR1 is SGHVS and CDR2 is FNYEAQ. The CDR3 consists of 15 residues. The CDR3 spells CASSPLTGGLTEAFF. DNA for the CDR3: TGTGCCAGCAGCCCGCTGACAGGGGGGCTCACTGAAGCTTTCTTT.

This clone was seen a single time. This chain links TRBV13 with TRBJ1-1; D unclear. Trimming shortened V by 0 bases and J by 4 bases, and 12 bases separated the two germline ends. This CDR3 contains 15 residues. The germline V gene has CDR1 PRHDT and CDR2 FYEKMQ (reference sequence). CDR3 nucleotides: TGTGCCAGCAGCTTAGGCGGGGTGTGGGGCACTGAAGCTTTCTTT. Translation: CASSLGGVWGTEAFF.

V is TRBV28 and J is TRBJ2-5; possible D gene TRBD2, 6 bases. The CDR3 loop spans 14 amino acids. CDR1 and CDR2 from the germline V gene are MDHEN and SYDVKM. Deletions cut 2 bases from V and 4 bases from J, with 11 bases between. CDR3: CASSLGGTSETQYF. CDR3 DNA sequence: TGTGCCAGCAGTTTAGGGGGGACCTCAGAGACCCAGTACTTC. Full variable domain (remainder filled in from reference TRBV28 and TRBJ2-5): DVKVTQSSRYLVKRTGEKVFLECVQDMDHENMFWYRQDPGLGLRLIYFSYDVKMKEKGDIPEGYSVSREKKERFSLILESASTNQTSMYLCASSLGGTSETQYFGPGTRLLVL.

The chain uses TRBV7-3 and TRBJ2-6; 16 bases agree with TRBD2. V was pared by 5 bases and J by 0 bases, with 10 bases of the junction left unmatched. Looked up from germline, CDR1 is SGHTA and CDR2 is FQGTGA. This CDR3 has 21 amino acids. The CDR3 nucleotides read TGTGCCAGCAGCGCTCCGGGACTAGCGGGGGGGCTCCACTCTGGGGCCAACGTCCTGACTTTC. The encoded protein is CASSAPGLAGGLHSGANVLTF.

The chain recombines TRBV4-1 with TRBJ2-7; possible D gene TRBD2, 6 bases. The V end was cut by 4 bases, the J end by 4 bases, with 14 bases between. The CDR3 contains 14 residues. From germline, CDR1 is MGHRA and CDR2 YSYEKL. In nucleotides, the CDR3 is TGCGCCAGCAGCCCAGGAGGGGTTAAGTACGAGCAGTACTTC. Translation gives CASSPGGVKYEQYF.

V is TRBV7-2 and J is TRBJ1-2; TRBD1 matches 7 bases. The CDR3 runs to 15 residues. Trimming removed 3 bases from V and 8 bases from J; junction bases left unmatched: 12. Germline V gene lookup returns CDR1 SGHTA and CDR2 FQGNSA. The CDR3 is CASSFTGTEPGGYTF. CDR3 coding DNA: TGTGCCAGCAGCTTCACCGGGACAGAACCGGGGGGCTACACCTTC. Full variable domain (missing parts from reference TRBV7-2 and TRBJ1-2): GAGVSQSPSNKVTEKGKDVELRCDPISGHTALYWYRQSLGQGLEFLIYFQGNSAPDKSGLPSDRFSAERTGGSVSTLTIQRTQQEDSAVYLCASSFTGTEPGGYTFGSGTRLTVV.

The chain recombines TRBV27 with TRBJ2-2; 7 bases fit TRBD2. Germline V gene sequence: CDR1 MNHEY, CDR2 SMNVEV (reference sequence). Unmatched junction bases numbered 8, after V lost 9 bases and J lost 4 bases. This CDR3 is 14 amino acids long. CDR3 in amino acids: CASSAGLGTGELFF. CDR3 nucleotides: TGTGCCAGTTCAGCGGGGTTGGGCACCGGGGAGCTGTTTTTT.

This clone was observed a single time. The chain links TRBV7-3 to TRBJ2-5; tentative D call: TRBD2 (5 bases). Germline loops: CDR1 SGHTA, CDR2 FQGTGA. The CDR3 totals 14 residues. Trimming shortened V by 3 bases and J by 5 bases, and 13 bases separated the two germline ends. This chain's CDR3 is CASSLGSGGETQYF. The CDR3 nucleotides read TGTGCCAGCAGCTTGGGTTCTGGAGGCGAGACCCAGTACTTC.

This chain uses TRBV15 with TRBJ2-7; no reliable D call. The V gene's germline CDR1 is LNHNV and CDR2 YYDKDF (reference sequence). V lost 0 bases and J lost 2, with 8 bases in between. The CDR3 has 14 amino acids. CDR3 DNA sequence: TGTGCCACCAGCAGAGATACCCAGACCTACGAGCAGTACGTC. It codes for CATSRDTQTYEQYV.